These T cell receptor beta chains were read from a single sample in a study of identical twins. TCRdb passed the 5' RACE reads through MiXCR, listing each CDR3 protein once. There are about 570,000 distinct CDR3 sequences in the sample; over 8.5% occur only once, and 2.5% to 3.5% lies in the top ten. This sample also appeared in a second study, on yellow fever vaccine responses in identical twins.

The sample taken for sequencing was PBMCs. The origin of the receptors is a woman aged 18-29 years in good health. Each CDR3 is given with its conserved first and last residue. Each record gives: clone size, D gene, J gene, V gene, CDR3 protein, CDR3 DNA. The D gene is left open where the match is weak. The size entry is marked missing in some rows and otherwise reads once, few, many or a size class.

.	.	TRBJ1-5	TRBV7-9	CASSLEGLGNQPQHF	TGTGCCAGCAGCTTAGAGGGACTGGGCAATCAGCCCCAGCATTTT
many	.	TRBJ2-1	TRBV12-3/TRBV12-4	CASSWEGARGNEQFF	TGTGCCAGCAGTTGGGAGGGGGCGCGGGGAAATGAGCAGTTCTTC
.	.	TRBJ2-3	TRBV12-3/TRBV12-4	CASSSTNTAQYF	TGTGCCAGCAGTTCCACTAACACCGCGCAGTATTTT
.	.	TRBJ1-4	TRBV20-1	CSARDQGTNEKLFF	TGCAGTGCTAGAGATCAGGGAACTAATGAAAAACTGTTTTTT
many	.	TRBJ2-4	TRBV12-3/TRBV12-4	CASSLGQGDIQYF	TGTGCCAGCAGTTTAGGGCAGGGCGACATTCAGTACTTC
few	TRBD2	TRBJ2-3	TRBV7-2	CASSQGVSSGGARPYF	TGTGCCAGCAGCCAGGGGGTGTCTAGCGGGGGGGCCCGCCCGTATTTT
.	.	TRBJ2-7	TRBV28	CASSLPTTISYEQYF	TGTGCCAGCAGTTTACCAACTACCATCTCCTACGAGCAGTACTTC
few	.	TRBJ2-3	TRBV14	CASSQARTISQYF	TGTGCCAGCAGCCAAGCTCGTACTATCTCGCAGTATTTT
.	TRBD2	TRBJ2-2	TRBV30	CAWSRSGRDTGELFF	TGTGCCTGGAGCAGGAGCGGGAGAGACACCGGGGAGCTGTTTTTT
many	.	TRBJ2-5	TRBV24-1	CATSDPGTKQETQYF	TGTGCCACCAGTGATCCTGGGACAAAGCAAGAGACCCAGTACTTC
.	.	TRBJ2-5	TRBV12-3/TRBV12-4	CASRGIQTQYF	TGTGCCAGCAGGGGGATCCAGACCCAGTACTTC
.	.	TRBJ2-3	TRBV7-2	CASSLAAGGRVDTQYF	TGTGCCAGCAGCTTAGCTGCCGGGGGGCGCGTAGATACGCAGTATTTT
few	TRBD1	TRBJ2-7	TRBV7-9	CASSLTAGQGSSYEQYF	TGTGCCAGCAGCCTAACCGCTGGACAGGGTTCGTCGTACGAGCAGTACTTC
few	.	TRBJ2-1	TRBV4-3	CASSQTLPQEYNEQFF	TGCGCCAGCAGCCAAACATTGCCTCAAGAATACAATGAGCAGTTCTTC
few	.	TRBJ2-5	TRBV3-1	CASSRNPPASQETQYF	TGTGCCAGCAGCCGAAACCCACCGGCTAGCCAAGAGACCCAGTACTTC
few	.	TRBJ2-5	TRBV29-1	CSVAGPPDQYF	TGCAGCGTTGCGGGGCCCCCAGACCAGTACTTC